The text below deals with one TCR beta chain. The sample originates from a study of radiotherapy plus CTLA-4 blockade in lung cancer. About the study: Objective responses arose in roughly 17% of patients, and approximately 30% experienced disease control.

TCRdb's copy holds only in-frame clones and misses some; the assay was immunoSEQ multiplex PCR. The sample includes 90,000 to 130,000 clones, 81% seen only once; the top ten take roughly 3.5%. The CDR3 is 13 residues long. CDR1 is SNHLY, CDR2 FYNNEI, per germline. The V end was cut by 7 bases, the J end by 11 bases, with 18 bases between. This clonotype was sampled from a human donor with non-small cell lung cancer that progressed on radiotherapy plus ipilimumab. Some clones in this sample may be carry-over from other donors' samples. The rearrangement links TRBV2 to TRBJ1-5, with a weak D call TRBD1 (5 bases). Sequences were derived from peripheral blood, sampled from a patient treated with radiotherapy plus ipilimumab. The CDR3 nucleotides are TGTGCCAGCACCACGGACGGGATAGGGGCCCAGCATTTT. Amino acids: CASTTDGIGAQHF.